This T cell receptor (beta chain) originates from a study of T cell repertoires in cytomegalovirus infection. For the study at large: Through public TCR beta signatures, both CMV infection and matching HLA type were indicated.

TCRdb re-called the reads through MiXCR, storing one row per CDR3 protein. The sample shows under 200,000 distinct CDR3 sequences, under 20% of them seen only once. The CDR3 covers 14 residues. Trimming took 3 bases from V and 5 from J, leaving 12 bases between them. This clonotype was picked up a small number of times. The antigen remains unidentified. General observations from the study: HLA-C-restricted CMV-specific TCR beta clonotypes prevailed in the ex vivo response. Identification of carriers of CMV plus the relevant HLA was achieved through cumulative public TCR beta family frequency.

Sequencing input: CD8+ T cells from PBMCs. J is TRBJ2-3 and V is TRBV12-3 or TRBV12-4, with TRBD1 as a possible D gene (5 bases). This sequence originates from a human donor in good health (CMV status not recorded). Some clones in this sample may be carry-over from other donors' samples. The CDR3 region is CASSFSGFGDTQYF. The CDR3 DNA reads TGTGCCAGCAGTTTTTCAGGGTTCGGAGATACGCAGTATTTT.